This TCR beta chain originates from a study of cytomegalovirus exposure and HLA in healthy donors. Study results and limitations: Cytomegalovirus association was assigned to about 150 TCR beta chains. Highest at DRB1 and lowest at HLA-C, TCR association rates differed among HLA loci in a later analysis.

Concerning this clone itself: Its antigen is not identified.

From germline, CDR1 is SQVTM and CDR2 ANQGSEA. The CDR3 has 12 residues. With 60 Vbeta and 13 Jbeta primers, the PCR was carried out. Sequencing used immunoSEQ multiplex PCR; TCRdb keeps in-frame clones, though not all of them. The sample contains about 120,000 clones, 60% to 85% of which appear only once. This chain joins TRBV29-1 and TRBJ2-5; 7 bases map to TRBD1. The sequenced material came from PBMCs. The receptor's source is a woman aged 55 to 70 in good health and CMV-seropositive. Here the CDR3 DNA reads TGCAGTGCTGGACAGGACCAAGAGACCCAGTACTTC. Amino acids: CSAGQDQETQYF. The full variable domain, its missing parts supplied by reference TRBV29-1 and TRBJ2-5, is SAVISQKPSRDICQRGTSLTIQCQVDSQVTMMFWYRQQPGQSLTLIATANQGSEATYESGFVIDKFPISRPNLTFSTLTVSNMSPEDSSIYLCSAGQDQETQYFGPGTRLLVL.